What follows describes a single TCR beta chain. Antigen unknown. Measured with immunoSEQ multiplex PCR; TCRdb has only the in-frame clones, and not every one. The sample has 60,000 or so clones, over 60% seen once. The record originates from a study of radiation and T cells in renal cell carcinoma. Points from the study as a whole: From baseline, blood top tumor clonotypes peaked at 2 weeks post-radiation.

The V gene's germline CDR1 is SGHNT and CDR2 YYREEE (reference sequence). V lost 0 bases, J lost 1 base, and 5 bases stayed unmatched. This CDR3 is built from 17 residues. Time point in this sample: blood 4 weeks post-SBRT, at nephrectomy. Documented treatment: 15 Gy SBRT to primary tumor, nephrectomy 4 weeks later. Nephrectomy followed 15 Gy stereotactic body radiation by 4 weeks. The sequence was collected from a man aged 55-75 years with renal cell carcinoma. The genes are TRBV5-4 and TRBJ1-2, with 11 bases matching TRBD1. Specimen: blood, collected from a patient whose treatment included radiotherapy and nephrectomy. In DNA, the CDR3 is TGTGCCAGCAGCTTGGATTGGACAGGGGGCATTAACTATGGCTACACCTTC. Amino acids: CASSLDWTGGINYGYTF.